The sequence of this TCR beta chain was determined in a study of regulatory T cells in long-lasting Graves disease. The sample's time point: persistent/refractory GD, antithyroid drugs over 5 years with positive TRAb. Making the TCR library involved RNA that had been extracted from PBMCs. There are a few counts of this clonotype. The TCR beta library used iRepertoire HTBI primers with Arm-PCR amplification of CDR3. TCRdb re-called the multiplex PCR reads with MiXCR, one entry per CDR3 protein. Counted here are about 470,000 distinct CDR3 sequences, around a fifth occurring once; the ten biggest clones make up about 6.6%. The CDR3 is 12 amino acids. Germline assignment: CDR1 MNHNS and CDR2 SASEGT. V was pared by 8 bases and J by 5 bases, with 13 bases between.

The source of this sequence is a female donor with Graves disease. The V and J genes are TRBV6-1 and TRBJ2-7, with D perhaps matching TRBD2 (5 bases). This sample comprised peripheral blood mononuclear cells (PBMCs), obtained when the disease was refractory, from a patient treated with antithyroid drugs. DNA of the CDR3: TGTGCCAGCGAGGCTCCCGGGGACGAGCAGTACTTC. Protein: CASEAPGDEQYF.